This passage covers 29 T cell receptor beta chains from one sample sequenced in a study of OX40 agonist ivuxolimab in advanced cancers. The assay was immunoSEQ multiplex PCR, and TCRdb's table has in-frame clones only and misses some. Among about 84,000 clones listed, nearly 95% were seen once. The sequencing used CD4+ or CD8+ T cells sorted from blood, collected in a trial of the OX40 agonist ivuxolimab. The receptor set was obtained from an adult with an advanced solid tumor such as melanoma, head and neck, liver or kidney cancer.

The chain carries TRBV7-8 and TRBJ1-1; D is possibly TRBD1 (6 bases). Germline CDR1 SGHVS, CDR2 FQNEAQ. There are 14 residues in the CDR3. The ends were cut back, 4 bases at V and 7 bases at J, with 16 bases in the middle. The CDR3 loop reads CASSSTNRGLEAFF. In DNA, the CDR3 is TGTGCCAGCAGCTCAACGAACCGGGGGCTTGAAGCTTTCTTT.

This chain connects TRBV9 to TRBJ1-4; 7 bases line up with TRBD1. The CDR3 is 15 amino acids. Germline trimming cut 3 bases from V and 1 base from J; bases unmatched to any gene: 3. CDR1 is SGDLS and CDR2 is YYNGEE in the germline V gene. CDR3 bases: TGTGCCAGCAGCGGACAGGGACAAACTAATGAAAAACTGTTTTTT. Translation: CASSGQGQTNEKLFF.

The rearrangement uses TRBV21-1 and TRBJ1-1. TRBV21-1 is annotated as a pseudogene. There are 19 residues in the CDR3. CDR3 in amino acids: CASSKGDGCMKAARTEAFF. Written as DNA, the CDR3 is TGTGCCAGCAGCAAAGGGGACGGATGTATGAAGGCCGCTCGGACTGAAGCTTTCTTT.

The rearrangement links TRBV13 to TRBJ2-7, with 8 bases matching TRBD1. Germline V gene data show CDR1 as PRHDT and CDR2 as FYEKMQ (reference sequence). This CDR3 has 16 residues. The trim removed 0 bases at V and 6 bases at J, leaving 10 bases unmatched. The DNA of the CDR3 is TGTGCCAGCAGCTTAGGCCTCACAGGGGGAACGGGCGAGCAGTACTTC. It encodes CASSLGLTGGTGEQYF. The whole variable domain, filled in from reference TRBV13 and TRBJ2-7, reads AAGVIQSPRHLIKEKRETATLKCYPIPRHDTVYWYQQGPGQDPQFLISFYEKMQSDKGSIPDRFSAQQFSDYHSELNMSSLELGDSALYFCASSLGLTGGTGEQYFGPGTRLTVT.

V usage is TRBV4-3 and J usage is TRBJ2-7, with 15 bases matching TRBD2. This CDR3 contains 18 residues. Germline trimming cut 0 bases from V and 4 bases from J; bases unmatched to any gene: 7. CDR1 is LGHNA, CDR2 YSLEER, per germline. The chain's CDR3 is CASSQEFRGTSGRYEQYF. The CDR3, as DNA: TGCGCCAGCAGCCAAGAATTTAGAGGGACTAGCGGGAGGTACGAGCAGTACTTC.

The chain is built from TRBV13 and TRBJ1-1; D might be TRBD1 (5 bases). The V end lost 3 bases, the J end lost 5 bases, and 16 bases lay between the germline ends. The CDR3 consists of 15 residues. Germline values: CDR1 PRHDT, CDR2 FYEKMQ (reference sequence). The CDR3: CASSLGGGFNTEAFF. The DNA for the CDR3 is TGTGCCAGCAGCTTGGGTGGGGGGTTTAATACTGAAGCTTTCTTT.

The rearrangement joins TRBV5-3 to TRBJ2-1; D is unclear. TRBV5-3 is an ORF for which the function is uncertain. CDR3 length equals 16 residues. The ends were cut back, 5 bases at V and 5 bases at J, with 20 bases in the middle. The DNA for the CDR3 is TGTGCCAGAAGGCTCCCGTTACTTACCCCTCACAATGAGCAGTTCTTC. Translating it yields CARRLPLLTPHNEQFF.

With respect to this clone: One end of the junction is discordant with germline, which a read error may explain. V is TRBV6-6 and J is TRBJ2-7; D is perhaps TRBD1 or TRBD2 (7 bases each). There are 12 residues in the CDR3. CDR1 is MNHNY, CDR2 SVGAGI, per germline (reference sequence). The CDR3 reads CASSQGDYEQCF. The CDR3 nucleotides are TGTGCCAGCAGCCAGGGGGACTACGAGCAGTGCTTC.

This chain links TRBV2 with TRBJ2-7, with 10 positions matching TRBD2. The germline CDR1 and CDR2 sequences are SNHLY and FYNNEI. This CDR3 region has 13 residues. V was pared by 10 bases and J by 5 bases, with 8 bases of the junction left unmatched. CDR3 in amino acids: CANQREGPNEQYF. As DNA, the CDR3 is TGTGCCAACCAGCGGGAGGGCCCGAACGAGCAGTACTTC.

V is TRBV7-9 and J is TRBJ2-2; a possible D gene is TRBD2 (5 bases). This CDR3 is 16 amino acids long. V gave up 5 bases and J gave up 1 base, with 14 bases separating them. CDR1 and CDR2 from the germline V gene are SEHNR and FQNEAQ (reference sequence). The CDR3, as DNA: TGTGCCAGCAGCCTAATAGAGGGTCGGAACACCGGGGAGCTGTTTTTT. This codes for CASSLIEGRNTGELFF.

V is TRBV28 and J is TRBJ1-1; no reliable D call. This CDR3 region has 16 residues. Looked up from germline, CDR1 is MDHEN and CDR2 is SYDVKM. V lost 3 bases to trimming and J lost 4 bases, with 18 bases between them. CDR3 in DNA: TGTGCCAGCAGTTTTCCGGTCTGGGGAAGTAGCACTGAAGCTTTCTTT. This codes for CASSFPVWGSSTEAFF.

This chain joins TRBV9 and TRBJ2-1; D possibly corresponds to TRBD2 (5 bases). This CDR3 is 17 amino acids long. Germline V gives CDR1 SGDLS, CDR2 YYNGEE. The V end lost 4 bases, the J end lost 0 bases, and 17 bases lay between the germline ends. CDR3 sequence (DNA): TGTGCCAGCAGCCTAGGCAGCGGAACAAGCTCCTACAATGAGCAGTTCTTC. This gives the protein CASSLGSGTSSYNEQFF.

CDR3 region: CASSEALSTAGTEAFF. CDR3 in DNA: TGTGCCAGCAGTGAAGCGCTTTCCACGGCGGGCACTGAAGCTTTCTTT. The J gene is TRBJ1-1, the V gene TRBV6-1, with D unclear. This CDR3 has 16 residues. The germline V gene has CDR1 MNHNS and CDR2 SASEGT. Trimming left V 0 bases short and J 4 bases short, with 15 bases between.

The J gene is TRBJ2-5, the V gene TRBV7-9; 9 bases map to TRBD2. The end of the DNA is better explained by TRBJ2-7, so the J call may be wrong. The CDR3 loop spans 14 amino acids. Germline V gene data show CDR1 as SEHNR and CDR2 as FQNEAQ (reference sequence). CDR3 sequence reads: CASSFKAGGYEQYF. DNA of the CDR3: TGTGCCAGCAGCTTTAAGGCGGGAGGGTACGAGCAGTACTTC.

J is TRBJ2-1 and V is TRBV4-3; 9 positions agree with TRBD2. This CDR3 has 16 amino acids. Trimming cost V 4 bases and J 0 bases; bases outside gene matches: 4. Germline V CDR1 and CDR2: LGHNA, YSLEER. The CDR3 DNA follows: TGCGCCAGCAGCCCCCTTAGCGGGAGCTCCTACAATGAGCAGTTCTTC. Protein sequence: CASSPLSGSSYNEQFF.

The chain couples TRBV5-4 to TRBJ1-6, with D hard to call. V was cut by 1 base and J by 5 bases, with 10 bases left in between. The CDR3 loop spans 15 amino acids. Germline lookup yields CDR1 SGHNT and CDR2 YYREEE (reference sequence). DNA for the CDR3: TGTGCCAGCAGCTTGAAGACAAGAAATAATTCACCCCTCCACTTT. It is translated as CASSLKTRNNSPLHF.

The J gene is TRBJ1-3, the V gene TRBV19; TRBD1 agrees at 7 bases. Trimming took 3 bases from V and 11 from J; bases not matched to a gene: 16. This CDR3 has 16 residues. In germline, CDR1 is LNHDA, CDR2 SQIVND (reference sequence). Here the CDR3 DNA reads TGTGCCAGTAGTATCGAGCCGGGACAGTCCCATAACTCCATATATTTT. Encoded protein: CASSIEPGQSHNSIYF.

CDR3 residues: CASSQGLATYEQYF. In nucleotides, the CDR3 is TGCGCCAGCAGCCAAGGACTAGCTACCTACGAGCAGTACTTC. The rearrangement uses TRBV4-3 and TRBJ2-7; TRBD2 aligns across 7 bases. There are 14 residues in the CDR3. After removal of 1 base from V and 2 bases from J, the junction contained 2 bases not matched to a gene. CDR1 is LGHNA, CDR2 YSLEER, per germline.

The chain combines TRBV19 with TRBJ2-5; 7 bases match TRBD2. Matching the DNA end better, TRBJ2-7 makes the J call doubtful. This CDR3 has 12 amino acids. Looked up from germline, CDR1 is LNHDA and CDR2 is SQIVND (reference sequence). The CDR3 region is CASTDGRGEQYF. The CDR3 DNA reads TGTGCCAGTACCGATGGGAGGGGCGAGCAGTACTTC.

The chain is built from TRBV5-4 and TRBJ2-5, with 13 positions matching TRBD2. The CDR3 consists of 14 residues. J lost 5 bases, V lost 7 bases, and 5 bases had no gene match. The germline CDR1 and CDR2 sequences are SGHNT and YYREEE (reference sequence). This chain's CDR3 is CASGLAGVFETQYF. The CDR3 region has the DNA TGTGCCAGCGGACTAGCGGGAGTTTTTGAGACCCAGTACTTC.

The V call is TRBV9, the J call TRBJ2-1, with 11 bases fitting TRBD2. The ends lost 0 bases at V and 6 bases at J; junction bases unmatched: 2. The germline V gene has CDR1 SGDLS and CDR2 YYNGEE. This CDR3 spans 15 amino acids. CDR3 nucleotides: TGTGCCAGCAGCGTAGTAGGGACTAGCGGCAATGAGCAGTTCTTC. Residues: CASSVVGTSGNEQFF.

A note on this clone: Distinct nucleotide sequences in the sample also encode this CDR3. V usage is TRBV7-9 and J usage is TRBJ1-1; no reliable D call. This CDR3 contains 12 residues. Germline V CDR1 and CDR2: SEHNR, FQNEAQ (reference sequence). V was clipped by 3 bases and J by 3 bases, with 5 bases between them. In DNA, the CDR3 is TGTGCCAGCAGCTTTGGAGACACTGAAGCTTTCTTT. It specifies CASSFGDTEAFF.

V gene TRBV7-9 combines with J gene TRBJ1-1; TRBD1 matches 9 bases. Germline CDR1 is SEHNR and CDR2 is FQNEAQ (reference sequence). The CDR3 covers 13 residues. V dropped 1 base and J dropped 7; count of bases not matched to a gene: 1. The chain's CDR3 is CASSLGQGGEAFF. The CDR3 region has the DNA TGTGCCAGCAGCTTAGGACAGGGGGGTGAAGCTTTCTTT.

V is TRBV19 and J is TRBJ1-1, with 7 bases lining up with TRBD1. After removal of 11 bases from V and 5 bases from J, the junction contained 20 bases not matched to a gene. This CDR3 contains 16 residues. Germline lookup yields CDR1 LNHDA and CDR2 SQIVND (reference sequence). In nucleotides, the CDR3 is TGTGCCGTGGAGGAAACAGGGGAGAGGTTGACAACTGAAGCTTTCTTT. Protein sequence: CAVEETGERLTTEAFF.

V and J are TRBV7-9 and TRBJ2-2; no reliable D call. Trimming stripped 4 bases from V and 1 base from J, with 10 bases between. Per the germline V gene, CDR1 is SEHNR and CDR2 is FQNEAQ (reference sequence). The CDR3 spans 15 residues. The CDR3 spells CASSSRRLNTGELFF. The CDR3 DNA reads as TGTGCCAGCAGCTCTAGGCGACTGAACACCGGGGAGCTGTTTTTT.

This chain links TRBV29-1 with TRBJ1-1, with D uncertain. Germline loops: CDR1 SQVTM, CDR2 ANQGSEA. The V end was cut by 3 bases, the J end by 1 base, with 15 bases between. The CDR3 covers 15 residues. The CDR3 DNA reads as TGCAGCGTTGATTCGGCAGTCCAGAAGAACACTGAAGCTTTCTTT. It is translated as CSVDSAVQKNTEAFF.

This clone appeared once. The chain recombines TRBV7-9 with TRBJ2-2; D gene uncertain. The germline gives CDR1 SEHNR, CDR2 FQNEAQ (reference sequence). V was clipped by 5 bases and J by 0 bases, with 10 bases between them. This CDR3 has 15 amino acids. The CDR3 loop reads CASSRSGANTGELFF. CDR3 coding DNA: TGTGCCAGCAGCCGATCTGGAGCGAACACCGGGGAGCTGTTTTTT.

The chain employs TRBV19 and TRBJ1-2; no firm D call. This CDR3 is 15 amino acids long. Germline CDR1 and CDR2: LNHDA and SQIVND (reference sequence). V lost 7 bases to trimming and J lost 4 bases, with 19 bases between them. In DNA form, the CDR3 reads TGTGCCAGTATGGTCTGGGCCGCGGGGTCCTATGGCTACACCTTC. Translating gives CASMVWAAGSYGYTF.

This chain links TRBV13 with TRBJ1-1, with a weak D call TRBD1 (5 bases). Trimming took 8 bases from V and 1 from J, leaving 14 bases between them. The CDR3 totals 14 residues. CDR1 is PRHDT, CDR2 FYEKMQ, per germline (reference sequence). CDR3 loop: CASSRGTTNTEAFF. DNA of the CDR3: TGTGCCAGCTCCCGAGGGACTACGAACACTGAAGCTTTCTTT.